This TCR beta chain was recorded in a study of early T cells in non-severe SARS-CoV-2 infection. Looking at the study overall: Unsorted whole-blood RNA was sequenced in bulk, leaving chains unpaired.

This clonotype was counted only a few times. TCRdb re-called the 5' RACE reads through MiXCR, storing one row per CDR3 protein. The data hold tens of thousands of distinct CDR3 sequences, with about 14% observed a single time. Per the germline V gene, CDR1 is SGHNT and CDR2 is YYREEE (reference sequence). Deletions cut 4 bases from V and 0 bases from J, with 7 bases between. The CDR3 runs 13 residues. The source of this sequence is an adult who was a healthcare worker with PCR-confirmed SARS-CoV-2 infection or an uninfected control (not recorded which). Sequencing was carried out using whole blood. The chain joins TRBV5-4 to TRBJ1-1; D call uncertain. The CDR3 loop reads CASSGRMNTEAFF. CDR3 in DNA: TGTGCCAGCAGCGGAAGGATGAACACTGAAGCTTTCTTT.